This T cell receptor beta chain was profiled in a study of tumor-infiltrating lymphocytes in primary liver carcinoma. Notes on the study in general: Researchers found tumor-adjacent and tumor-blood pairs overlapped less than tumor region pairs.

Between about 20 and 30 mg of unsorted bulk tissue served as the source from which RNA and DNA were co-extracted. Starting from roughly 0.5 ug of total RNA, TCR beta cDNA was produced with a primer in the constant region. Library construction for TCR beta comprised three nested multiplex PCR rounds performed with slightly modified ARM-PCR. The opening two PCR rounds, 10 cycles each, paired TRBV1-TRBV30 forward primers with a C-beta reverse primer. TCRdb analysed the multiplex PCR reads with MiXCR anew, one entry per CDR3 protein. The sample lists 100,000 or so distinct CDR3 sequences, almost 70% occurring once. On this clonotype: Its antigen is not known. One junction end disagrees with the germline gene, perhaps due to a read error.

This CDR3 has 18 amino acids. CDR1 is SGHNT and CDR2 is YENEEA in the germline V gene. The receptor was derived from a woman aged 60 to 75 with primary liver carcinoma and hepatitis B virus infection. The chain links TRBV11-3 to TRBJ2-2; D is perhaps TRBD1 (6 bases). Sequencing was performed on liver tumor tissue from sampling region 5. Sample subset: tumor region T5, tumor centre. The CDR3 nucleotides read TGTGCCAGCAGCTTAGATGTCCGGACAGACAGGAACACAGGGGAGCTGTTTTTT. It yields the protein CASSLDVRTDRNTGELFF.